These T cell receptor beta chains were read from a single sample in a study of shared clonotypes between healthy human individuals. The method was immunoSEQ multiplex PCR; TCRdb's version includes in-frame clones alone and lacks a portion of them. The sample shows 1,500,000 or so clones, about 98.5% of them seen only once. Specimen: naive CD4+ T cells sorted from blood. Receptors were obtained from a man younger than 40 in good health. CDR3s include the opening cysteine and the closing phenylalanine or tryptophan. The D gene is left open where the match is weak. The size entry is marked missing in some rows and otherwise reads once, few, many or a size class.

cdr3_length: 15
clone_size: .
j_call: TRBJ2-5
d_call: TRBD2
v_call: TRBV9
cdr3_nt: TGTGCCAGCAGCCGGACTAGAACCACTCCAGAGACCCAGTACTTC
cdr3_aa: CASSRTRTTPETQYF

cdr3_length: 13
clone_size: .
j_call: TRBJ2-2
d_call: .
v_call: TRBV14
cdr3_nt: TGTGCCAGCAGCCCACCCGTCACCGGGGAGCTGTTTTTT
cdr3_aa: CASSPPVTGELFF

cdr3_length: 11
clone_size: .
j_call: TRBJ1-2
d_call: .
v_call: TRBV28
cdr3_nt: TGTGCCAGTCGACCTCCACCGGACTACACCTTC
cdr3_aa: CASRPPPDYTF

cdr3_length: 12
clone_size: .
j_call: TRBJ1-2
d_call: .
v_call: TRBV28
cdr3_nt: TGTGCCAGCAGTTTGGTTCGTTATGGCTACACCTTC
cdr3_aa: CASSLVRYGYTF

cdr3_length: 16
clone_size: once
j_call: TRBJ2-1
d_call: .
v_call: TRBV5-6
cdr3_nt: TGTGCCAGCAGCCCTCTAGGTGAAATCCGGGACAATGAGCAGTTCTTC
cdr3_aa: CASSPLGEIRDNEQFF

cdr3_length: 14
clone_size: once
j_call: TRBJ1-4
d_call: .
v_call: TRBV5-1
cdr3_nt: TGCGCCAGCAGCTCAACTGGCCTTAATGAAAAACTGTTTTTT
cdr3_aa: CASSSTGLNEKLFF

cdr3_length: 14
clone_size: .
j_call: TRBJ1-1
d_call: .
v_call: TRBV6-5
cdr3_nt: TGTGCCAGCAGTCCCCCAGGGATGAACACTGAAGCTTTCTTT
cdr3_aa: CASSPPGMNTEAFF

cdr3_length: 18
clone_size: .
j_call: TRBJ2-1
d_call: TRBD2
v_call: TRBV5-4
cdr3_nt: TGTGCCAGCAGCAAGACTAGCGGGAGGCCAACCGAGTACAATGAGCAGTTCTTC
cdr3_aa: CASSKTSGRPTEYNEQFF

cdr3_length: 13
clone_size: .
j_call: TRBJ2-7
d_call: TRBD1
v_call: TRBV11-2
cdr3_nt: TGTGCCAGCGGATTGACAGGGGTCGGCGAGCAGTACTTC
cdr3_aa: CASGLTGVGEQYF

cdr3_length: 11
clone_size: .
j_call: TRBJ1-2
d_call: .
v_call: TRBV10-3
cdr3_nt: TGTGCCATCAGTGGACCGGTGGACTACACCTTC
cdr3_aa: CAISGPVDYTF

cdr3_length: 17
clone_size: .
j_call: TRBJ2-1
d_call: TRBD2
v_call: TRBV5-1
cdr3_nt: TGCGCCAGCAGCTTGGTCGGGACTAGCGGGGGGTACAATGAGCAGTTCTTC
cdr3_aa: CASSLVGTSGGYNEQFF

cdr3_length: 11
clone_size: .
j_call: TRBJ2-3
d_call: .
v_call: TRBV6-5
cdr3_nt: TGTGCCAGCAGCCACGGGAATACGCAGTATTTT
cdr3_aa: CASSHGNTQYF

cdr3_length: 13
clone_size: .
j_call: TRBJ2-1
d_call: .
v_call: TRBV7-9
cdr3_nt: TGTGCCAGCAACCGACGGGAATCCAATGAGCAGTTCTTC
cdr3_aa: CASNRRESNEQFF

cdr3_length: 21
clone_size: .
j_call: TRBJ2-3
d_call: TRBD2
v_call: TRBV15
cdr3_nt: TGTGCCACCAGCAGAACGACTAGCGGGAGATGGTCGGGTCCTTTAGCGAATACGCAGTATTTT
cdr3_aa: CATSRTTSGRWSGPLANTQYF

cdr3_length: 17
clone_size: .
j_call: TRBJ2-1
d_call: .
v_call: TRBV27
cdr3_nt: TGTGCCAGCAGTACCTACAGGGGAGGGGGCTCCTACAATGAGCAGTTCTTC
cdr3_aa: CASSTYRGGGSYNEQFF

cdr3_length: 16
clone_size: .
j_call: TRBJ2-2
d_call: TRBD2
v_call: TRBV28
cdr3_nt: TGTGCCAGCAGTTTACTTAGCGGGAGTTACACCGGGGAGCTGTTTTTT
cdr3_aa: CASSLLSGSYTGELFF

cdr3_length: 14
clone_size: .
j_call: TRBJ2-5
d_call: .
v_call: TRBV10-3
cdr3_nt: TGTGCCATCAGTGAGCCGGGGCTAGGGGAGACCCAGTACTTC
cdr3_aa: CAISEPGLGETQYF

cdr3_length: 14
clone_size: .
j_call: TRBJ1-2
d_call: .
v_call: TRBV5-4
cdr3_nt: TGTGCCAGCAGCTTGGGCGGACTTATTTATGGCTACACCTTC
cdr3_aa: CASSLGGLIYGYTF

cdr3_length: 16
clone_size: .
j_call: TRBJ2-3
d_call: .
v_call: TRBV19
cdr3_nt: TGTGCCAGTAGTCAACTATCGAGCGGTCGCACAGATACGCAGTATTTT
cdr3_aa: CASSQLSSGRTDTQYF

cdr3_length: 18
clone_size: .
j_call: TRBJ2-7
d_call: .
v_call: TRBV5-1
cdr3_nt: TGCGCCAGCAGCTTGGGACCCTACCAACCAGAGAGCTCCTACGAGCAGTACTTC
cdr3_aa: CASSLGPYQPESSYEQYF

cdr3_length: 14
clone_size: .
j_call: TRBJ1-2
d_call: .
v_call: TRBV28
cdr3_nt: TGTGCCAGCACCCCTCCCCACAGTAACTATGGCTACACCTTC
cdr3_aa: CASTPPHSNYGYTF

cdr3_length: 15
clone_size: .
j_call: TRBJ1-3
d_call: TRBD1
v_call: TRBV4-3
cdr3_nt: TGCGCCAGCACTTCGACTGACAGGGCTGGAAACACCATATATTTT
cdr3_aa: CASTSTDRAGNTIYF

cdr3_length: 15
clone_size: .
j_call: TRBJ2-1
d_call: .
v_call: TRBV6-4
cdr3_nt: TGTGCCAGCAGTGACGAAGCGAACTCCTACAATGAGCAGTTCTTC
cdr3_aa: CASSDEANSYNEQFF

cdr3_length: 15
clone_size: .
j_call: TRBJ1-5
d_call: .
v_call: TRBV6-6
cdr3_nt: TGTGCCAGCAGTCAGGGGCAGCCGAGCAATCAGCCCCAGCATTTT
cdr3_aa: CASSQGQPSNQPQHF

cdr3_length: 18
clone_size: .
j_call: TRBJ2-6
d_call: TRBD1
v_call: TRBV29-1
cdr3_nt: TGCAGCGTTGCAATAGGTGGGACAGGGGTCTCTGGGGCCAACGTCCTGACTTTC
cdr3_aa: CSVAIGGTGVSGANVLTF

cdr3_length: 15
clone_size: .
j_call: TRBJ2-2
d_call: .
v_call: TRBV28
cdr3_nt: TGTGCCAGCAGTTTCACCGGGACCATCCCCGGGGAGCTGTTTTTT
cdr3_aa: CASSFTGTIPGELFF

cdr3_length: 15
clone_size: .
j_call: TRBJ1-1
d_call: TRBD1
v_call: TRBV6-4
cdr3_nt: TGTGCCATCGCTACTGGGACAGGGTCTTTGGGTGAAGCTTTCTTT
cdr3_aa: CAIATGTGSLGEAFF

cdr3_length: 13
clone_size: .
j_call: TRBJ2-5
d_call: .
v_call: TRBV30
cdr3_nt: TGTGCCGGAAACCGTGACCACGGGGAGACCCAGTACTTC
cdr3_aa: CAGNRDHGETQYF

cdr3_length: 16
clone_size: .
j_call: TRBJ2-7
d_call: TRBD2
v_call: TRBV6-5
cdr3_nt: TGTGCCAGCAGTTACTCTCGACTAGCGGGGTATTACGAGCAGTACTTC
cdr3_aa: CASSYSRLAGYYEQYF

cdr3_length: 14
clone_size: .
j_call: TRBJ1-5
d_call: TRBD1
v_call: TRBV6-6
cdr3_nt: TGTGCCAGCAACCTAGACAGGGACAATCAGCCCCAGCATTTT
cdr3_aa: CASNLDRDNQPQHF

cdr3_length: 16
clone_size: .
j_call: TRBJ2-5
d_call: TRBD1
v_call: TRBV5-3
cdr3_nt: TGTGCCAGAAGCTTCCGACAGGGTCGCAGGGAAGAGACCCAGTACTTC
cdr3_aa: CARSFRQGRREETQYF

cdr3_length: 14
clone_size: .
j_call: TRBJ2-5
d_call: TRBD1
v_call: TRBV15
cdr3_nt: TGTGCCACCAGACTAGGGACAGCCCAAGAGACCCAGTACTTC
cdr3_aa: CATRLGTAQETQYF